The entry that follows covers one T cell receptor (beta chain) sequence. Its antigen target is currently unknown. The data belong to a study of cytomegalovirus exposure and HLA in healthy donors (dated by TCRdb to the late 2010s). As for the study more broadly: In an earlier analysis of 550 to 750 of the donors, 276 Gb of sequence data and 100 million or so unique TCR beta sequences from about 179 million T cells were reported. An early release that covered about 600 HLA-typed donors contained around 300 gigabases of sequencing data and 65 million to 100 million unique TCR sequences. The genetic ancestry cluster associated with self-reported Caucasian donors included about 84% of the approximately 400 genotyped donors. The aim of the study was to test whether cataloging public T cell receptors could identify signatures of past pathogen exposure. The study profiled the T cell repertoires of more than 500 subjects by immunosequencing and related them to cytomegalovirus serostatus. Along with the roughly 670-subject first cohort, a separate validation cohort of over a hundred different subjects was used. High-throughput TCR immunosequencing, statistical association of individual TCRs with disease status, and machine learning were combined to predict cytomegalovirus infection status. In a later analysis, previously published TCR beta repertoires from more than 500 donors were re-analyzed and high-resolution HLA genotyping was added so that TCR occurrence patterns could be studied. In the later analysis, no new phenotypic data were used to find candidate immune exposures; instead, reliance was placed on TCR beta sequences and their occurrence across donors. An earlier analysis of 450 to 750 of the donors used high-throughput TCR beta sequencing to judge whether each TCR beta V gene segment behaved as functional or pseudogenic. Donor age, sex, ethnicity and CMV serostatus were collected together with the repertoire data. A later genetic analysis used genome-wide SNP genotypes for 398 of the 666 donors, treating that subset as a discovery cohort. Every discovery cohort repertoire had been produced on one sequencing platform. HLA typing included class I and class II loci at four-digit resolution. Typing coverage differed by locus: A, B, C, DRB1 and DQB1 were typed in about 629-640 donors, DQA1 in 522, DPA1 in some 600, and DPB1 in approximately 450. Four to six DR-DQ haplotypes were handled as single units for association and clustering, since linkage in the cohort was strong. Across around 400 genotyped donors of the cohort, an average of about 240,000 unique TCR beta nucleotide sequences per donor were sequenced, and approximately 17% of those sequences were non-productive. The full study reports these points: Immune exposure information for the cohort was limited to CMV serostatus. Most TCR sequences were observed very rarely across donors, whereas some public TCRs were present in many individuals. In the study, some 160 TCR beta chains were listed as associated with cytomegalovirus. An earlier analysis of approximately 570 of the donors showed that most TCR beta V segments appeared in productive rearrangements either about 87% or about 30% of the time, which broadly matched IMGT annotations. A later genetic analysis associated a missense DCLRE1C variant with V-gene and J-gene trimming of TCR beta chains, and an independent cohort replicated the association. When HLA alleles, especially DR and DQ, strongly co-occurred, attributing TCR associations to individual alleles was difficult. Roughly uniform sequencing depth across donors was assumed in presence/absence analyses, although this assumption may not hold. HLA typing was unavailable for some donors at each locus, so association tests used only the typed subset. Some IMGT-functional V segments, including TRBV6-2 and TRBV6-3, could not be told apart with the 87-base-pair reads, so those segments were excluded. In a later analysis, some 18,000 TCR beta sequences were associated with specific HLA alleles at a false discovery rate of 0.05. The classifier was reported to diagnose cytomegalovirus status with high specificity and sensitivity in both the original and validation cohorts. In a later genetic analysis, fewer N-insertions in productive TCRs were reported among donors in an Asian-associated ancestry cluster than the approximately 630-donor mean. In this cohort, only TCR beta chains were sequenced, and detectable features were limited by the absence of alpha or paired-chain data. Linkage disequilibrium might explain the correlated functional status among segregating V segments, but an unknown experimental factor could not be excluded. Because counts were too low, about 15 rarely observed V segments, including chromosome 9 orphons, were left out of the earlier analysis of 587 of the donors. In a later analysis, HLA-associated TCR beta chains showed more clonal expansion and lower generation probabilities than non-associated chains that were equally common. According to a later analysis, most CMV-associated TCR beta chains appeared to be HLA-restricted, and the HLA associations seemed to be driven largely by CMV exposure. A cluster of highly shared sequence variants was judged likely to be a technical artifact of the sequencing pipeline. In vitro tests confirmed that three of the cytomegalovirus-associated TCR beta chains recognize cytomegalovirus antigens. It was suggested by the authors that the approach could potentially be generalized to other disease states and immunological phenotypes. A later analysis reported that several top co-occurrence clusters appeared linked to parvovirus B19, influenza, CMV and Epstein-Barr virus. A later analysis found that TCR association rates varied across HLA loci, with DRB1 alleles showing the most associated TCRs and HLA-C alleles the fewest. A further reported finding was that TCR beta sequences accurately predicted the HLA-A and HLA-B alleles for most subjects in the first cohort.

In total, 500 to 700 healthy bone marrow donors made up the cohort. At the time of sampling, all cohort members were nominally healthy, though unrecorded immune exposures were likely present. The donor was CMV seropositive and was included in the group of approximately 310 seropositive cohort members. Every donor gave a peripheral blood sample, and the peripheral blood mononuclear cells from that sample were used for TCR beta sequencing. The Qiagen DNeasy Blood Extraction Kit was used to extract genomic DNA from the blood cell samples. The receptor library was made with the immunoSEQ multiplex PCR assay. For the multiplex PCR, a mixture combining 60 forward primers for TCR Vbeta segments and 13 reverse primers for TCR Jbeta segments was used. The CDR3 region of rearranged TCR beta genes was amplified from genomic DNA with a multiplex PCR assay. The amplified TCR beta libraries were sequenced on the Illumina HiSeq System as 87-base-pair reads. Per the source publication's procedure: A later analysis counted 65 million to 90 million unique TCR beta chains across the roughly 700 repertoires, and some 11 million of these chains were shared by at least two donors. A nearest-neighbor algorithm error-corrected the raw reads and collapsed the reads into unique sequences, merging closely related sequences to remove PCR and sequencing errors. V, D and J gene segments were assigned by aligning CDR3 sequences to IMGT reference sequences. For a sequence to be retained, at least a six-nucleotide match to both a V gene segment and a J gene segment was required. A rearrangement counted as productive if the CDR3 had no stop codons and remained in frame with V and J, and every other rearrangement counted as non-productive. Following IMGT convention, CDR3 was defined as the stretch from the second conserved V-encoded cysteine up to the conserved J-encoded phenylalanine. The earlier analysis of fewer than 750 of the donors excluded sequences that lacked an unambiguous match to a single V gene segment. In an earlier analysis of a few hundred of the donors, a V segment was called functional when productive rearrangements were above 56.7%, and segregating when the standard deviation between donors exceeded 5%. A statistical classification framework was built for diagnosing cytomegalovirus status from the catalog of TCR beta chain sequences. In a later analysis, V and J genes were assigned by comparing TCR nucleotide sequences against IMGT/GENE-DB human TR gene sequences. Using the TCRdist pipeline, a later analysis assigned CDR3 sequences along with most-parsimonious VDJ recombination scenarios. In a later analysis, every TCR beta chain was defined by the combination of its CDR3 amino acid sequence and its V-gene family, and reads without a unique V-gene family were dropped. To address suspected cross-contamination and a sequencing artifact, a later analysis removed a few hundred highly shared, low-generation-probability nucleotide sequences. In a later analysis, a clonal expansion index for each public chain was calculated from normalized within-repertoire ranks of inferred template counts. In a later analysis, generation probabilities were computed using a VDJ recombination model fitted to out-of-frame rearrangements, and the results were checked against IGoR. A later analysis scored TCR-TCR, TCR-HLA and TCR-CMV co-occurrence with hypergeometric tests, applying a repertoire-size bias correction to TCR pairs. A later analysis estimated false discovery rates by permuting HLA or CMV assignments 20 times. A later analysis grouped co-occurring TCRs with DBSCAN, adding TCRdist sequence similarity when clustering within HLA-allele-positive subsets. For co-occurrence clustering, repertoires with fewer than 30,000 or more than 120,000 public chains were excluded, along with 5 or 6 repertoires with anomalous nucleotide sharing. What TCRdb holds here is the immuneACCESS table cut down to in-frame rearrangements. Part of the clones is not present; checked against another copy, under half of the missing clones reflect an unresolved V gene, and the others are unexplained. Clone size and the V and J calls come from that table; the DNA yielded D and trimming. This sample's table contains 56,000 or so clones. The ten most abundant clones make up approximately 26% of the sample.

The CDR3, cysteine through phenylalanine, is 13 amino acids long. Only CDR3 DNA is held: 39 bases, read in frame from base 1. CDR1 and CDR2 are read off the germline V gene as MNHEY and SVGAGI. The rearrangement combines TRBV6-5 with TRBJ2-5; 8 junctional bases match TRBD1. TRBJ2-7 explains the end of the DNA better; the J call may be wrong. The sample consisted of PBMCs. This receptor was identified in a middle-aged man in good health and CMV-seropositive. In nucleotide form, the sequence is TGTGCCAGCAGCCTGGACAGGGCCTACGAGCAGTACTTC. It translates as CASSLDRAYEQYF.